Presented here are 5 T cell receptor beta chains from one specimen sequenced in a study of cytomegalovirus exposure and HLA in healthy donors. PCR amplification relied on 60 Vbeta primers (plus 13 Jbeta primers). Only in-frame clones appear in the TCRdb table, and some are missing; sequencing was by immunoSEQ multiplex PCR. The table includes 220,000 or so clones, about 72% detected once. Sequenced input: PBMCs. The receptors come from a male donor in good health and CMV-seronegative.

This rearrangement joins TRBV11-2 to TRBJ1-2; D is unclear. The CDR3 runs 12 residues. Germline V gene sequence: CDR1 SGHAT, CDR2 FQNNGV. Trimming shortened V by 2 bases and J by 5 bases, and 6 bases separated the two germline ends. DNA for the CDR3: TGTGCCAGCAGCTTAAGAGAGTATGGCTACACCTTC. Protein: CASSLREYGYTF. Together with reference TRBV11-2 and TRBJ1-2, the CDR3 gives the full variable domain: EAGVAQSPRYKIIEKRQSVAFWCNPISGHATLYWYQQILGQGPKLLIQFQNNGVVDDSQLPKDRFSAERLKGVDSTLKIQPAKLEDSAVYLCASSLREYGYTFGSGTRLTVV.

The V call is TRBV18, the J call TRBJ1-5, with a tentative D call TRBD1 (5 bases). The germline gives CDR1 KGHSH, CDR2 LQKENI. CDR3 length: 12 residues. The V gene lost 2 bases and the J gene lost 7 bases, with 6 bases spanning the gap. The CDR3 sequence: CASSPGAQPQHF. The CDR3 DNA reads TGTGCCAGCTCACCAGGGGCCCAGCCCCAGCATTTT.

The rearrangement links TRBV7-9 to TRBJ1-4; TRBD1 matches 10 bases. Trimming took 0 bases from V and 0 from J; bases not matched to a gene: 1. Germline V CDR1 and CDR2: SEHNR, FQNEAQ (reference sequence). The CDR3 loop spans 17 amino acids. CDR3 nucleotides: TGTGCCAGCAGCTTAGCCGGACAGGGGGCAACTAATGAAAAACTGTTTTTT. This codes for CASSLAGQGATNEKLFF.

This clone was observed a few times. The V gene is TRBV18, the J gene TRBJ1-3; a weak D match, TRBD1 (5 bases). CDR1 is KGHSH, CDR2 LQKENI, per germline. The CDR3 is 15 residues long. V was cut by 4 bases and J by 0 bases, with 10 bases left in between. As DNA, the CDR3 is TGTGCCAGCTCACGGGAGGGGAGCTCTGGAAACACCATATATTTT. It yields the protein CASSREGSSGNTIYF.

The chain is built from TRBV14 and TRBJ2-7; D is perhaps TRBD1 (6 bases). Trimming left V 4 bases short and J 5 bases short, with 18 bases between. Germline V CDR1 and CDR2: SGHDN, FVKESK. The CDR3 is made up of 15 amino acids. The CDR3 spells CASSLFGQGTHEQYF. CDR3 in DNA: TGTGCCAGCAGCCTTTTTGGCCAGGGGACGCACGAGCAGTACTTC.